The T cell receptor beta chain described here comes from a study of early T cells in non-severe SARS-CoV-2 infection. The wider study: Sequencing used unsorted whole-blood bulk RNA, so chains lack pairing. Whole-study findings and limits: The VDJdb matching leaned toward anti-spike CD8 responses and overlooked private and CD4 specificities.

Unique molecular identifiers tagged individual cDNA molecules. TCRdb re-analysed the 5' RACE reads in MiXCR, keeping a single row per CDR3 protein. The sample yields 87,000 or so distinct CDR3 sequences, more than 9% seen once. V dropped 4 bases and J dropped 6 bases, with 14 bases sitting between them. Germline CDR1 SGHNT, CDR2 YYREEE (reference sequence). The length of the CDR3 is 14 residues. This clonotype appeared a few times. Its antigen remains unidentified. This chain connects TRBV5-4 to TRBJ1-3; no definite D call. Sequences were obtained from whole blood. The receptor was derived from an adult who was a healthcare worker with PCR-confirmed SARS-CoV-2 infection or an uninfected control (not recorded which). CDR3 loop: CASSPDGSSNTIYF. CDR3 DNA: TGTGCCAGCAGCCCGGACGGATCCTCAAACACCATATATTTT.